This passage covers 15 T cell receptor beta chains from one sample sequenced in a study of early stage breast cancer tumors. Using immunoSEQ multiplex PCR, the repertoire was profiled, and TCRdb retains in-frame clones only, with some absent. This table has approximately 17,000 clones, about 83% appearing once. Sequenced input: blood. The receptors were sampled from a person aged 70 to 85 with breast cancer.

The chain couples TRBV2 to TRBJ2-5; 7 nucleotides align to TRBD2. Per the germline V gene, CDR1 is SNHLY and CDR2 is FYNNEI. Trimming cost V 8 bases and J 1 base; bases outside gene matches: 7. This CDR3 comprises 14 residues. In DNA, the CDR3 is TGTGCCAGCTACCCGGGGGGAATCCAAGAGACCCAGTACTTC. It encodes CASYPGGIQETQYF.

This chain uses TRBV28 with TRBJ2-3, with 9 bases fitting TRBD1. The V and J ends lost 5 bases and 4 bases, in that order; junction bases with no gene match: 7. Germline V gene lookup returns CDR1 MDHEN and CDR2 SYDVKM. The length of the CDR3 is 15 residues. This chain's CDR3 is CASSHRDRAADTQYF. In DNA, the CDR3 is TGTGCCAGCAGTCACCGGGACAGGGCGGCAGATACGCAGTATTTT. Supplemented by reference TRBV28 and TRBJ2-3, the full variable domain reads DVKVTQSSRYLVKRTGEKVFLECVQDMDHENMFWYRQDPGLGLRLIYFSYDVKMKEKGDIPEGYSVSREKKERFSLILESASTNQTSMYLCASSHRDRAADTQYFGPGTRLTVL.

The rearrangement links TRBV12-5 to TRBJ2-2, with a possible D match to TRBD1 (6 bases). Germline CDR1 is LGHNT and CDR2 is FRNRAP. Trimming removed 5 bases at V and 4 bases at J, with 11 bases between. The CDR3 is 14 amino acids. For the CDR3, the DNA is TGTGCTAGTGGTCGAGGGACATCCACCGGGGAGCTGTTTTTT. This codes for CASGRGTSTGELFF.

The V gene is TRBV6-5, the J gene TRBJ2-1; D is perhaps TRBD1 (5 bases). CDR1 is MNHEY and CDR2 is SVGAGI in the germline V gene. The CDR3 length is 14 residues. Between the trimmed V and J ends, which lost 7 bases and 8 bases, there was a span of 18 bases. CDR3 protein: CASTPQGQADEQFF. The CDR3 bases are TGTGCCAGCACCCCCCAGGGCCAGGCGGATGAGCAGTTCTTC.

V is TRBV5-1 and J is TRBJ2-3, with 10 bases aligning to TRBD2. The germline V gene has CDR1 SGHRS and CDR2 YFSETQ. V gave up 4 bases and J gave up 5 bases; unmatched junction bases: 7. CDR3 length equals 15 residues. For the CDR3, the DNA is TGCGCCAGCAGCATTAGCGGGGGGAGTGTAGATACGCAGTATTTT. This translates into CASSISGGSVDTQYF.

J is TRBJ1-1 and V is TRBV9; perhaps TRBD1 as D (5 bases). Germline V gene lookup returns CDR1 SGDLS and CDR2 YYNGEE. The ends were cut back, 4 bases at V and 5 bases at J, with 18 bases in the middle. The CDR3 runs 15 residues. CDR3 protein: CASSPRFQGGTEAFF. The CDR3 DNA follows: TGTGCCAGCAGCCCCCGATTCCAGGGTGGGACTGAAGCTTTCTTT.

The CDR3 DNA reads as TGCGCCAGCAGCTTGGCGGTGTCGGGGATAAATGAGCAGTTCTTC. As protein: CASSLAVSGINEQFF. This rearrangement joins TRBV5-1 to TRBJ2-1; maybe TRBD2 (5 bases). The CDR3 contains 15 residues. Trimming left V 0 bases short and J 7 bases short, with 14 bases between. The germline V gene has CDR1 SGHRS and CDR2 YFSETQ. The whole variable domain, filled in from reference TRBV5-1 and TRBJ2-1, reads KAGVTQTPRYLIKTRGQQVTLSCSPISGHRSVSWYQQTPGQGLQFLFEYFSETQRNKGNFPGRFSGRQFSNSRSEMNVSTLELGDSALYLCASSLAVSGINEQFFGPGTRLTVL.

The V gene is TRBV20-1, the J gene TRBJ2-3, with D possibly being TRBD2 (5 bases). Trimming removed 5 bases from V and 6 bases from J, with 9 bases in between. Germline values: CDR1 DFQATT, CDR2 SNEGSKA (reference sequence). The CDR3 length is 11 residues. The CDR3 loop is CSARLTDTQYF. The CDR3 bases are TGCAGTGCTCGACTAACCGATACGCAGTATTTT.

The V call is TRBV27, the J call TRBJ2-5, with 10 positions matching TRBD2. The length of the CDR3 is 21 residues. Trimming cost V 6 bases and J 4 bases; bases outside gene matches: 26. From germline, CDR1 is MNHEY and CDR2 SMNVEV (reference sequence). The CDR3 nucleotides are TGTGCCAGCAGCCCTCAAATCATGCCCGGACTAGCGGTCGGACCGGCAGAGACCCAGTACTTC. Amino acids: CASSPQIMPGLAVGPAETQYF.

The chain carries TRBV28 and TRBJ1-2; D gene unclear. The CDR3 is 15 amino acids. V was pared by 1 base and J by 2 bases, with 11 bases between. CDR1 is MDHEN and CDR2 is SYDVKM in the germline V gene. DNA of the CDR3: TGTGCCAGCAGTTTATTAGGCGGGCCCAACTATGGCTACACCTTC. It codes for CASSLLGGPNYGYTF.

The chain links TRBV2 to TRBJ2-7; 8 bases match TRBD2. The CDR3 contains 14 residues. Trimming removed 7 bases from V and 3 bases from J; junction bases left unmatched: 8. CDR1 SNHLY and CDR2 FYNNEI come from the germline V gene. The CDR3 DNA is TGTGCCAGCAAGGTGGTGCGGGGGGTCTACGAGCAGTACTTC. Translating gives CASKVVRGVYEQYF.

In this sample, this clone turned up a few times. The V gene is TRBV19, the J gene TRBJ2-7, with 10 positions matching TRBD2. The V gene's germline CDR1 is LNHDA and CDR2 SQIVND (reference sequence). CDR3 length equals 14 residues. The trim removed 5 bases at V and 3 bases at J, leaving 4 bases unmatched. In DNA, the CDR3 is TGTGCCAGTAGTTTAGCGGGGGGCTTCTACGAGCAGTACTTC. Translated, it gives CASSLAGGFYEQYF.

J is TRBJ1-4 and V is TRBV19; no clear D gene. The CDR3 extends over 15 amino acids. Germline CDR1 LNHDA, CDR2 SQIVND (reference sequence). V was shortened by 4 bases and J by 2 bases, with 11 bases between the two germline ends. CDR3 region: CASSTGIVTNEKLFF. DNA for the CDR3: TGTGCCAGTAGTACGGGAATCGTGACTAATGAAAAACTGTTTTTT.

This clone has only a few counts. This sequence joins TRBV13 and TRBJ1-1; TRBD1 matches at 7 bases. The V gene end was trimmed by 5 bases and the J gene end by 4 bases; junction bases not matched to a gene: 13. There are 16 residues in the CDR3. CDR1 PRHDT and CDR2 FYEKMQ come from the germline V gene (reference sequence). The CDR3 sequence is CASSIRTGKALTEAFF. In DNA, the CDR3 is TGTGCCAGCAGCATCCGGACAGGTAAGGCCCTCACTGAAGCTTTCTTT.

This clone was counted only a few times. This chain links TRBV14 with TRBJ1-1; D call uncertain. V lost 0 bases and J lost 1, with 9 bases in between. Germline V gives CDR1 SGHDN, CDR2 FVKESK. CDR3 length: 15 residues. CDR3 nucleotides: TGTGCCAGCAGCCAAGAAGCACGTCCGAACACTGAAGCTTTCTTT. It specifies CASSQEARPNTEAFF.